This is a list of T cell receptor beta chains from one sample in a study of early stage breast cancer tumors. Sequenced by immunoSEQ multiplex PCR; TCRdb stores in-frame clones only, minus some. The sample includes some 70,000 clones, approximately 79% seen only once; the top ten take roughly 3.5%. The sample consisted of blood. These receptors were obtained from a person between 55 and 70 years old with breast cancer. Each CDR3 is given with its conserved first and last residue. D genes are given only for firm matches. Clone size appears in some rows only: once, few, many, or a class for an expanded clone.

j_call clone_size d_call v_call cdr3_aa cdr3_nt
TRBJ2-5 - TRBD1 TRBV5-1 CASSLDRGGETQYF TGCGCCAGCAGCCTGGACAGGGGAGGGGAGACCCAGTACTTC
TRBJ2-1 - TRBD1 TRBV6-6 CARAGQDPVGNEQFF TGTGCCAGGGCGGGACAGGACCCGGTAGGCAATGAGCAGTTCTTC
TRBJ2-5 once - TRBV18 CASSPSRGYQETQYF TGTGCCAGCTCCCCCTCCCGGGGTTACCAAGAGACCCAGTACTTC
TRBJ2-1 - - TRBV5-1 CASSLGGGYNEQFF TGCGCCAGCAGCTTGGGAGGCGGGTACAATGAGCAGTTCTTC
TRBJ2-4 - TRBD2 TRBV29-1 CSVEDTVGLAPAQYF TGCAGCGTTGAAGATACCGTGGGACTAGCGCCCGCTCAGTACTTC
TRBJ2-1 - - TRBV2 CASSGLALYNEQFF TGTGCCAGCAGTGGGCTAGCGTTATACAATGAGCAGTTCTTC
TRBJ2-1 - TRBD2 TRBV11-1 CASSSSGGGSGYNEQFF TGTGCCAGCAGCTCTTCCGGAGGCGGGAGTGGGTACAATGAGCAGTTCTTC
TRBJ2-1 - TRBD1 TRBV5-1 CASSLGRDRAFWEQFF TGCGCCAGCAGCTTGGGTCGGGACAGGGCATTTTGGGAGCAGTTCTTC
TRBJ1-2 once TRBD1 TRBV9 CASSPGQGRWGYTF TGTGCCAGCAGCCCGGGACAGGGACGATGGGGCTACACCTTC
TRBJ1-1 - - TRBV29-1 CSVEEAGPGTEAFF TGCAGCGTTGAAGAGGCGGGGCCGGGGACTGAAGCTTTCTTT
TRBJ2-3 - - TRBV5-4 CASSPGLGTDTQYF TGTGCCAGCAGCCCAGGGCTCGGCACAGATACGCAGTATTTT
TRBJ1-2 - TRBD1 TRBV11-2 CASSYRTGSGYTF TGTGCCAGCAGCTACCGGACAGGGAGCGGCTACACCTTC
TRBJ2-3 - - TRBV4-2 CASSQGGATDTQYF TGTGCCAGCAGCCAAGGTGGAGCGACAGATACGCAGTATTTT
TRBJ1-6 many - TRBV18 CASSPGARSGNSPLHF TGTGCCAGCTCACCTGGGGCGCGGTCCGGTAATTCACCCCTCCACTTT
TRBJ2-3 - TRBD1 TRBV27 CASSSRQGGDTQYF TGTGCCAGCAGTTCGCGACAGGGGGGGGATACGCAGTATTTT
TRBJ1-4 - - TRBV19 CASGRRTNEKLFF TGTGCCAGTGGCCGACGTACTAATGAAAAACTGTTTTTT
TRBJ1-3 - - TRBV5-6 CASSLAPDPTPGNTIYF TGTGCCAGCAGCTTGGCCCCGGATCCAACGCCCGGAAACACCATATATTTT
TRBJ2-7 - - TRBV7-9 CASSLAHYEQYF TGTGCCAGCAGCTTGGCTCACTACGAGCAGTACTTC
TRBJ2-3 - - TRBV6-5 CASSYSPPPFPETQYF TGTGCCAGCAGTTACTCCCCTCCGCCGTTTCCGGAAACGCAGTATTTT
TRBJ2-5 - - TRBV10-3 CAISDNLQETQYF TGTGCCATCAGTGATAACCTACAAGAGACCCAGTACTTC
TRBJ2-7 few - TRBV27 CASSFNLPGEQYF TGTGCCAGCAGTTTTAACCTTCCAGGGGAGCAGTACTTC
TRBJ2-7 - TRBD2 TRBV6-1 CASRRTSRYEQYF TGTGCCAGCCGAAGGACTAGTCGCTACGAGCAGTACTTC
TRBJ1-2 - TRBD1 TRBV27 CASSSDRQGIYGYTF TGTGCCAGCAGTTCCGACCGACAGGGGATCTATGGCTACACCTTC
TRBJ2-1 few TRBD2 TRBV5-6 CASSLSGLAGENEQFF TGTGCCAGCAGCTTGTCGGGACTAGCGGGAGAGAATGAGCAGTTCTTC
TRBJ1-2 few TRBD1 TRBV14 CASSPGQGHGYTF TGTGCCAGCAGCCCAGGACAGGGGCATGGCTACACCTTC
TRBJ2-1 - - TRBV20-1 CSARTDEQFF TGCAGTGCTCGGACTGATGAGCAGTTCTTC
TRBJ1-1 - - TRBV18 CASSSVNTEAFF TGTGCCAGCTCCAGCGTTAACACTGAAGCTTTCTTT
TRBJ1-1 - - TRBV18 CASSPSPTDNTEAFF TGTGCCAGCTCACCCAGTCCTACAGACAACACTGAAGCTTTCTTT
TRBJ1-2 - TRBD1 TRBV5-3 CARTATGGDDYGYTF TGTGCCAGAACCGCTACAGGGGGCGATGACTATGGCTACACCTTC
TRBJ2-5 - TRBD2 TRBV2 CASRGLGGEETQYF TGTGCCAGCAGGGGACTAGGAGGGGAAGAGACCCAGTACTTC
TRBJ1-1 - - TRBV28 CASSLLSLLNTEAFF TGTGCCAGCAGTTTATTATCCCTCCTGAACACTGAAGCTTTCTTT
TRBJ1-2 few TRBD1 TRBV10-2 CASSASGGHGYTF TGCGCCAGCAGTGCGTCAGGGGGCCATGGCTACACCTTC
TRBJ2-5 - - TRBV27 CASSLTYQETQYF TGTGCCAGCAGTTTAACATACCAAGAGACCCAGTACTTC
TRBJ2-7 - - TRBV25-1 CASSVNYEQYF TGTGCCAGCAGTGTTAACTACGAGCAGTACTTC
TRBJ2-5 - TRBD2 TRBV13 CASSPPGSGSETQYF TGTGCCAGCAGCCCTCCGGGTAGCGGGAGTGAGACCCAGTACTTC
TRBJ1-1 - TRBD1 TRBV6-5 CASSSAGGWTEAFF TGTGCCAGCAGTTCTGCAGGGGGTTGGACTGAAGCTTTCTTT
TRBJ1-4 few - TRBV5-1 CASSLAGSFGATNEKLFF TGCGCCAGCAGCTTGGCCGGGAGCTTCGGAGCAACTAATGAAAAACTGTTTTTT
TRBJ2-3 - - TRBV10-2 CASTQQGGDTQYF TGCGCCAGCACTCAACAGGGTGGAGATACGCAGTATTTT
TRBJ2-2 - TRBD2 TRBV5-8 CASRRTTSGDTGELFF TGTGCCAGCAGGCGTACGACTAGCGGGGACACCGGGGAGCTGTTTTTT
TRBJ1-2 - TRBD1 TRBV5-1 CASSLDGTGTVGGYTF TGCGCCAGCAGCTTGGATGGGACAGGGACGGTGGGAGGCTACACCTTC
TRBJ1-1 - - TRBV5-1 CASSLADGRKAFF TGCGCCAGCAGCTTGGCCGACGGCAGGAAAGCTTTCTTT
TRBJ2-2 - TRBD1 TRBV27 CASSSGQAGTGELFF TGTGCCAGCAGTTCGGGACAGGCCGGAACCGGGGAGCTGTTTTTT
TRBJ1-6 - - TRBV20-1 CSASGVSTLHF TGCAGTGCTAGCGGGGTGTCAACCCTCCACTTT
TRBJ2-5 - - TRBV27 CASSLRGVETQYF TGTGCCAGCAGTTTAAGGGGGGTCGAGACCCAGTACTTC
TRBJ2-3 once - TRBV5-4 CASSSADTQYF TGTGCCAGCAGCTCGGCAGATACGCAGTATTTT
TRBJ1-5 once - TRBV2 CASTGGANSNQPQHF TGTGCCAGCACCGGGGGTGCAAATAGCAATCAGCCCCAGCATTTT
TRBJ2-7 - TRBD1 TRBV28 CASSFSTGQGTYEQYF TGTGCCAGCAGTTTTTCGACGGGACAGGGTACCTACGAGCAGTACTTC
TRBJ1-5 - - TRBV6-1 CASSDIPGQPQHF TGTGCCAGCAGTGACATTCCCGGTCAGCCCCAGCATTTT